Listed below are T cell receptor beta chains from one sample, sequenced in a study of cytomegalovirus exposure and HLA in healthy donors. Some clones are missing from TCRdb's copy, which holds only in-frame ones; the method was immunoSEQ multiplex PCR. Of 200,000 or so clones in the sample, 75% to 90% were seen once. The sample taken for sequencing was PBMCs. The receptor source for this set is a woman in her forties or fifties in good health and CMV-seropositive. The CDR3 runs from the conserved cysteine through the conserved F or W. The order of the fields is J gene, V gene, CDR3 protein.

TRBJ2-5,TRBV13,CASSPAVAGGQETQYF
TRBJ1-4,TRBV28,CASSLQNEKLFF
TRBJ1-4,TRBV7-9,CSSSLAVGGLHEKLFF
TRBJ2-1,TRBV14,CASRPREAETYNEQFF
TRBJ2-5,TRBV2,CASSNNRGGAETQYF
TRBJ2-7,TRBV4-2,CASSQDKSSGRGYEQYF
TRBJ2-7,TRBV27,CASSRGQGILTSYEQYF
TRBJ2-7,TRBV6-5,CASSEAAGLGEQYF
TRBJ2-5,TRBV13,CASSFGETQYF
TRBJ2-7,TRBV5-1,CASSLRTGSNYEQYF
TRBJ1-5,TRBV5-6,CASSWGQGLNQPQHF